This T cell receptor (beta chain) is drawn from a study of Ad26.COV2.S vaccination and SARS-CoV-2 variants. General study findings and limits: People given the vaccine had a wider spike-specific TCR breadth than placebo recipients did.

As concerns this clone: What it binds is not known.

Libraries were prepared by immunoSEQ multiplex PCR; TCRdb keeps only in-frame clonotypes and omits some of them. The sample has about 350,000 clones; 80% to 90% are singletons. Treatment noted: 15 to 20 received Ad26.COV2.S at low or high dose, single or two shots; roughly five received placebo; per-sample allocation not given. It was on day 63 after the first vaccine or placebo injection that samples were taken. The sample came from a Boston adult aged 18-55 years. The CDR3 consists of 15 residues. The germline gives CDR1 MNHNS, CDR2 SASEGT. The V gene lost 1 base and the J gene lost 0 bases, with 10 bases spanning the gap.

Material: peripheral blood, obtained in a trial of Ad26.COV2.S vaccine versus placebo. The chain links TRBV6-1 to TRBJ2-7; the D gene is possibly TRBD1 (5 bases). The sequence was collected from a person between 18 and 65 years old who received the Ad26.COV2.S COVID-19 vaccine or a placebo. The CDR3 DNA reads as TGTGCCAGCAGTGAAGGATTCCAGGGCTCCTACGAGCAGTACTTC. Translated, it gives CASSEGFQGSYEQYF.